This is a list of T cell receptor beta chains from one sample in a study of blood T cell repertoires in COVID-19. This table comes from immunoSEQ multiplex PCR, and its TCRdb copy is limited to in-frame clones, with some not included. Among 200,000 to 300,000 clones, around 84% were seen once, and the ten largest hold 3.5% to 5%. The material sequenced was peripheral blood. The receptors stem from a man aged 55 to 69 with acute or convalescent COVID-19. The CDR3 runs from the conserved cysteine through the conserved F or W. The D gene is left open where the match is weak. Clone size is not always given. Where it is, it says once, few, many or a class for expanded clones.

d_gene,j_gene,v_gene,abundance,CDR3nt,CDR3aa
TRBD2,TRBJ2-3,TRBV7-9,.,TGTGCCAGCAGCTTAGTGCCTAGCGGGCCCCGCACAGATACGCAGTATTTT,CASSLVPSGPRTDTQYF
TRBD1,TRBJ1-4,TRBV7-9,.,TGTGCCAGCAGCTTTGGGGACAGGGAAAATGAAAAACTGTTTTTT,CASSFGDRENEKLFF
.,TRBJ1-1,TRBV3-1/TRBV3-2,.,TGTGCCAGCAGCCAAGGGGTCAGGGGTTACACTGAAGCTTTCTTT,CASSQGVRGYTEAFF
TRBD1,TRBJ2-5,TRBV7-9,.,TGTGCCAGCAGCTTAGGGACAGGGGGTTTTCGAGAGACCCAGTACTTC,CASSLGTGGFRETQYF
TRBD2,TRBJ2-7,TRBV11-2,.,TGTGCCAGCAGCTTTCCGGGACTAGCGGGAGTATGGGGCGAGCAGTACTTC,CASSFPGLAGVWGEQYF
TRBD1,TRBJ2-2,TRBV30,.,TGTGCCTGGTCCAGGGGGTACACCGGGGAGCTGTTTTTT,CAWSRGYTGELFF
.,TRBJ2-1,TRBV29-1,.,TGCAGCGTTGAGCGCGCGTTCTCCTACAATGAGCAGTTCTTC,CSVERAFSYNEQFF
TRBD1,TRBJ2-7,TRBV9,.,TGTGCCAGCAGCGTAGGACTTCCGGGACAGGGGGACCACGAGCAGTACTTC,CASSVGLPGQGDHEQYF
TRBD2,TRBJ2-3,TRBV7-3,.,TGTGCCAGCAGCTCGTCTAGCGGGAGGGACACAGATACGCAGTATTTT,CASSSSSGRDTDTQYF
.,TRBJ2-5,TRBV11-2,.,TGTGCCAGCAGCTGGGGGGAGGAGACCCAGTACTTC,CASSWGEETQYF
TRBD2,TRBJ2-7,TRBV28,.,TGTGCCAGCGGAATAGCGGGCCCCTACGAGCAGTACTTC,CASGIAGPYEQYF
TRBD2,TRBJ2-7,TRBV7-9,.,TGTGCCAGCAGCGTAACAGGACTAGCCTACGAGCAGTACTTC,CASSVTGLAYEQYF
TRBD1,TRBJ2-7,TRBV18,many,TGTGCCAGCTCACCCGGGACAGGGCCCTACGAGCAGTACTTC,CASSPGTGPYEQYF
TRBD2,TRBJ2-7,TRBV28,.,TGTGCCAGCAGTGAACCGACTAGCGGGGCTTCCTACGAGCAGTACTTC,CASSEPTSGASYEQYF
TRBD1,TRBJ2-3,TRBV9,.,TGTGCCAGCAGCGGCAGACAGGGGGCGGGAGATACGCAGTATTTT,CASSGRQGAGDTQYF
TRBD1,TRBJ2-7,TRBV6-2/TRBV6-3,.,TGTGCCAGCAGTCTAAGGGACAGGGGAAACGAGCAGTACTTC,CASSLRDRGNEQYF
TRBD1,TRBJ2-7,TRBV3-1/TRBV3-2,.,TGTGCCAGCAGCACATGGCGACAGGGCTCCTACGAGCAGTACTTC,CASSTWRQGSYEQYF
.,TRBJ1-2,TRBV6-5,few,TGTGCCAGCAGTTACTCGAGTATTCGGGAGAGCGGCTACACCTTC,CASSYSSIRESGYTF
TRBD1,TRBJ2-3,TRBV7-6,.,TGTGCCAGCAGCTTAGGTACGGACAGGATCATGGATACGCAGTATTTT,CASSLGTDRIMDTQYF
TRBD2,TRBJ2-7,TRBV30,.,TGTGCCTGGATAGCAGCGGGGGGTTTCTACGAGCAGTACTTC,CAWIAAGGFYEQYF
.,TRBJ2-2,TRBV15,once,TGTGCCACCAGCAGAGAAGCTGGGAACACCGGGGAGCTGTTTTTT,CATSREAGNTGELFF
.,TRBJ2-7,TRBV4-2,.,TGTGCCAGCAGCCACGTGACTGAGTCCTACGAGCAGTACTTC,CASSHVTESYEQYF
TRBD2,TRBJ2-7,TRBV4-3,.,TGCGCCAGCAGCCCGACCACTAGCGGGAGCTCGTACGAGCAGTACTTC,CASSPTTSGSSYEQYF
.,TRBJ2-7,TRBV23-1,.,TGCGCCAGCAGTCAAGGGGACTCCTGCTCCTACGAGCAGTACTTC,CASSQGDSCSYEQYF
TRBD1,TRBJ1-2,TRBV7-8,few,TGTGCCAGCAGCCCGGGACAGGGGGCGGGCGGCTACACCTTC,CASSPGQGAGGYTF
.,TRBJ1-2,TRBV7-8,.,TGTGCCAGCAGCTCAGGAGAAGGGGACTATGGCTACACCTTC,CASSSGEGDYGYTF
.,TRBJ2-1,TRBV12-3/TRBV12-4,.,TGTGCCAGCAATAGAAATTATGCGGGGGAGCAGTTCTTC,CASNRNYAGEQFF
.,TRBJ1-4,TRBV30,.,TGTGCCTGGGACAGGAGGGCACATGAAAAACTGTTTTTT,CAWDRRAHEKLFF
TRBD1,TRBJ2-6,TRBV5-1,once,TGCGCCAGCAGCTTGGTTGGACAGGGACTCGCTGGGGCCAACGTCCTGACTTTC,CASSLVGQGLAGANVLTF
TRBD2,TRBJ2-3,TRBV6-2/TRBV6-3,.,TGTGCCAGCAGCCGGGGGACTAGCTGGAGCACAGATACGCAGTATTTT,CASSRGTSWSTDTQYF
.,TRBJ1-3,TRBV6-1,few,TGTGCCAGCAGTGAGAATGAGGAAGGAGGAAACACCATATATTTT,CASSENEEGGNTIYF
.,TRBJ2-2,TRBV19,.,TGTGCCAGTAGGGCTGGGGGAGGCACCGGGGAGCTGTTTTTT,CASRAGGGTGELFF
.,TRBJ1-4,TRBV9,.,TGTGCCAGCAGCTCTGGGCACCCCACTGAAAAACTGTTTTTT,CASSSGHPTEKLFF
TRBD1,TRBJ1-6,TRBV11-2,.,TGTGCCAGCAGCTTAACCACATGGACAGGGGATTCACCCCTCCACTTT,CASSLTTWTGDSPLHF
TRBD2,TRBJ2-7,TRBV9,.,TGTGCCAGCAGCGGCGGGGGGGCCGGATCCTACGAGCAGTACTTC,CASSGGGAGSYEQYF
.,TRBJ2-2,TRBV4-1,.,TGCGCCAGCAGCCAAAGTCATTTCGGGAACACCGGGGAGCTGTTTTTT,CASSQSHFGNTGELFF
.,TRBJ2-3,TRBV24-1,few,TGTGCCACCAGTGCCAGCGGAACTAGCACAGATACGCAGTATTTT,CATSASGTSTDTQYF
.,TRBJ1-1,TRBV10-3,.,TGTGCCATGATGAGGGAGGGTTGGGAAACTGAAGCTTTCTTT,CAMMREGWETEAFF
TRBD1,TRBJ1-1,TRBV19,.,TGTGCCAGTAAAAACGGACAGGCCGTTTTGGGTGGGACTGAAGCTTTCTTT,CASKNGQAVLGGTEAFF
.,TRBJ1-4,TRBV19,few,TGTGCCAGTAGATGGGTGTGGACAAGAGAAAAGAATGAAAAACTGTTTTTT,CASRWVWTREKNEKLFF
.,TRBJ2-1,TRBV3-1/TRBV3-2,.,TGTGCCAGCAGCCAAGTCGGGGAAATCGGGAATGAGCAGTTCTTC,CASSQVGEIGNEQFF
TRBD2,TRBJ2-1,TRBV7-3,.,TGTGCCAGCAGTATCCGAACCCGACTAGCGGGAGAGGGCAATGAGCAGTTCTTC,CASSIRTRLAGEGNEQFF
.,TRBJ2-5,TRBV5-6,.,TGTGCCAGCAGCTTGGCTAGGGGGGAGACCCAGTACTTC,CASSLARGETQYF
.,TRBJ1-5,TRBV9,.,TGTGCCAGCAGCCCCACAGGGTTTCAGCCCCAGCATTTT,CASSPTGFQPQHF
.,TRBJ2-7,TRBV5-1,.,TGCGCCAGCAGCGCCGACAATTCCTACGAGCAGTACTTC,CASSADNSYEQYF